One sample yielded the 20 T cell receptor beta chains listed below, sequenced in a study of CD8+ T cells in alopecia areata. Documented treatment: oral pan-JAK inhibitor, 5-10 mg twice daily. Reverse transcribed after extraction, RNA yielded cDNA as the sequencing template. Clones were sequenced by immunoSEQ multiplex PCR, and TCRdb holds only the in-frame ones, with some missing. The sample carries approximately 210,000 clones, more than 55% recorded once. Material: CD4+ T cells sorted from blood, obtained at week 4, from a patient treated with tofacitinib. Receptors were obtained from a human donor with alopecia areata.

Only a few counts were recorded for this clone. V is TRBV29-1 and J is TRBJ1-1, with TRBD1 matching 8 bases. Germline V gene sequence: CDR1 SQVTM, CDR2 ANQGSEA. The CDR3 consists of 13 residues. With 5 bases clipped from V and 3 bases from J, the junction kept 5 bases outside the gene matches. CDR3 in DNA: TGCAGCGTTAACAGGGGGTGGGACACTGAAGCTTTCTTT. Its translation is CSVNRGWDTEAFF.

The rearrangement links TRBV25-1 to TRBJ2-1; 10 bases line up with TRBD2. Germline lookup yields CDR1 MGHDK and CDR2 SYGVNS. The junction had 6 bases not matched to a gene; V was cut back by 5 bases and J by 5 bases. The CDR3 is made up of 15 amino acids. The CDR3 bases are TGTGCCAGCAGTCCTGGGGGACTAGCGCACAATGAGCAGTTCTTC. Encoded protein: CASSPGGLAHNEQFF.

V usage is TRBV18 and J usage is TRBJ2-7; D uncertain. The CDR3 is made up of 14 amino acids. Germline-derived CDR1 and CDR2 are KGHSH and LQKENI. Deletions cut 3 bases from V and 5 bases from J, with 14 bases between. Here the CDR3 reads CASSPGIGLHEQYF. Here the CDR3 DNA reads TGTGCCAGCTCACCGGGGATAGGGCTACACGAGCAGTACTTC.

The rearrangement joins TRBV25-1 to TRBJ2-7; D ambiguous. CDR1 MGHDK and CDR2 SYGVNS come from the germline V gene. The CDR3 sequence is 15 residues long. V lost 2 bases to trimming and J lost 2 bases, with 13 bases between them. CDR3 protein: CASSEVGTSAYEQYF. The CDR3 coding sequence is TGTGCCAGCAGTGAAGTCGGTACTTCTGCCTACGAGCAGTACTTC.

The CDR3 region is CASSLVPRNTEAFF. The CDR3 region has the DNA TGTGCCAGCAGCTTAGTCCCCAGGAACACTGAAGCTTTCTTT. This chain joins TRBV7-9 and TRBJ1-1, with D hard to call. Germline CDR1 is SEHNR and CDR2 is FQNEAQ (reference sequence). Trimming pared 1 base from V and 1 base from J, leaving 7 bases between. The CDR3 consists of 14 residues. The whole variable domain, remainder taken from reference TRBV7-9 and TRBJ1-1, is DTGVSQNPRHKITKRGQNVTFRCDPISEHNRLYWYRQTLGQGPEFLTYFQNEAQLEKSRLLSDRFSAERPKGSFSTLEIQRTEQGDSAMYLCASSLVPRNTEAFFGQGTRLTVV.

This clone appeared a single time. The gene calls are TRBV7-9 and TRBJ1-1, with D uncertain. V was pared by 5 bases and J by 1 base, with 8 bases between. There are 13 residues in the CDR3. Per germline, CDR1 SEHNR and CDR2 FQNEAQ (reference sequence). The CDR3 spells CASSQLENTEAFF. The DNA of the CDR3 is TGTGCCAGCAGCCAGCTTGAGAACACTGAAGCTTTCTTT.

The chain links TRBV7-9 to TRBJ1-2; D is uncertain. CDR1 is SEHNR and CDR2 is FQNEAQ in the germline V gene (reference sequence). CDR3 length: 13 residues. The germline V and J ends were trimmed by 7 bases and 6 bases, with 15 bases remaining between them. This CDR3 reads CASTLTGDDGYTF. Written as DNA, the CDR3 is TGTGCCAGCACCCTAACGGGTGACGATGGCTACACCTTC.

CDR3 region: CASSRQLYNEQFF. Written as DNA, the CDR3 is TGTGCCAGCAGCAGACAGCTATACAATGAGCAGTTCTTC. The rearrangement uses TRBV9 and TRBJ2-1; D perhaps matches TRBD1 (5 bases). From germline, CDR1 is SGDLS and CDR2 YYNGEE. The CDR3 has 13 residues. Trimming removed 4 bases from V and 4 bases from J, with 9 bases in between.

This clone was found a few times. V gene TRBV4-3 combines with J gene TRBJ2-3, with 8 bases aligning to TRBD2. The CDR3 consists of 15 residues. Germline V lookup: CDR1 LGHNA, CDR2 YSLEER. The V and J ends lost 3 bases and 1 base, in that order; junction bases with no gene match: 3. In DNA form, the CDR3 reads TGCGCCAGCAGCCATCGTAGCGGGGGCACAGATACGCAGTATTTT. Translation: CASSHRSGGTDTQYF.

This clone has more than one count but fewer than ten. The V call is TRBV7-2, the J call TRBJ2-5; TRBD1 matches at 8 bases. Trimming took 5 bases from V and 5 from J; bases not matched to a gene: 7. This CDR3 has 14 amino acids. Per the germline V gene, CDR1 is SGHTA and CDR2 is FQGNSA. The CDR3 spells CASSPGTGRETQYF. In DNA form, the CDR3 reads TGTGCCAGCAGCCCCGGGACAGGTCGGGAGACCCAGTACTTC.

This clone was detected only a few times. V gene TRBV7-2 combines with J gene TRBJ2-5, with D possibly being TRBD2 (5 bases). V lost 2 bases, J lost 5 bases, and 12 bases lay in between. The CDR3 extends over 14 amino acids. CDR1 and CDR2 from the germline V gene are SGHTA and FQGNSA. The DNA for the CDR3 is TGTGCCAGCAGCTTATACGGGGATATGGAGACCCAGTACTTC. It translates to CASSLYGDMETQYF.

This clone was seen only a few times. The chain is built from TRBV28 and TRBJ1-2; D possibly corresponds to TRBD1 (5 bases). The V gene's germline CDR1 is MDHEN and CDR2 SYDVKM. Trimming removed 10 bases at V and 0 bases at J, with 18 bases between. The CDR3 sequence is 15 residues long. The CDR3 sequence: CATRIQGLANYGYTF. The CDR3 DNA sequence: TGTGCCACCAGGATCCAGGGTTTAGCTAACTATGGCTACACCTTC.

The chain employs TRBV10-3 and TRBJ1-1; D gene uncertain. The germline CDR1 and CDR2 sequences are ENHRY and SYGVKD. There are 12 residues in the CDR3. V dropped 6 bases and J dropped 9 bases, with 14 bases sitting between them. The CDR3 DNA is TGTGCCATCAGGGGGAGAAGAGCCCAAGCTTTCTTT. It encodes CAIRGRRAQAFF.

The J gene is TRBJ2-2, the V gene TRBV29-1, with TRBD1 matching over 9 bases. V shed 5 bases and J 4 bases; nucleotides not matched to a gene: 11. The CDR3 is 16 residues long. CDR1 SQVTM and CDR2 ANQGSEA come from the germline V gene. CDR3 in DNA: TGCAGCGTTTATGAGGGGAACAGGGGGCTCACCGGGGAGCTGTTTTTT. Amino acids: CSVYEGNRGLTGELFF.

The V and J genes are TRBV7-9 and TRBJ1-2; 9 bases fit TRBD1. Germline CDR1 SEHNR, CDR2 FQNEAQ (reference sequence). The CDR3 consists of 15 residues. V lost 4 bases to trimming and J lost 4 bases; unmatched junction nucleotides: 7. The CDR3 DNA sequence: TGTGCCAGCAGCTCCCGGACAGGGGCTCTCTATGGCTACACCTTC. Translation gives CASSSRTGALYGYTF.

The CDR3 DNA follows: TGTGCCAGCAGCTTAGGACCTACCCAGACGACCCAGTACTTC. The encoded protein is CASSLGPTQTTQYF. The chain uses TRBV7-2 and TRBJ2-5, with D uncertain. CDR1 is SGHTA and CDR2 is FQGNSA in the germline V gene. This CDR3 has 14 amino acids. V was clipped by 1 base and J by 7 bases, with 13 bases between them.

This chain connects TRBV30 to TRBJ1-2; 7 nucleotides align to TRBD1. This CDR3 has 18 amino acids. Germline V lookup: CDR1 GTSNPN, CDR2 SVGIG (reference sequence). V shed 2 bases and J 5 bases; nucleotides not matched to a gene: 20. The CDR3 protein is CAWSPRPPGTEHRYGYTF. The CDR3 DNA reads as TGTGCCTGGAGTCCCCGCCCCCCGGGGACAGAGCATCGATATGGCTACACCTTC.

The chain links TRBV7-2 to TRBJ2-5; possibly TRBD1 or TRBD2 for D (5 bases each). CDR3 length: 13 residues. CDR1 SGHTA and CDR2 FQGNSA come from the germline V gene. With 7 bases removed from V and 9 bases from J, the gap between germline ends came to 18 bases. The CDR3 here is CASIGSGTKAQYF. In DNA, the CDR3 is TGTGCCAGCATCGGATCAGGGACGAAGGCCCAGTACTTC. Complete variable domain (other parts from reference TRBV7-2 and TRBJ2-5): GAGVSQSPSNKVTEKGKDVELRCDPISGHTALYWYRQSLGQGLEFLIYFQGNSAPDKSGLPSDRFSAERTGGSVSTLTIQRTQQEDSAVYLCASIGSGTKAQYFGPGTRLLVL.

The rearrangement links TRBV25-1 to TRBJ2-1, with TRBD2 identical over 13 bases. Germline values: CDR1 MGHDK, CDR2 SYGVNS. V shed 4 bases and J 8 bases; nucleotides not matched to a gene: 11. The CDR3 runs 17 residues. The DNA for the CDR3 is TGTGCCAGCAGTGCTATACCCGGGACTAGCGGGACCTATGAGCAGTTCTTC. Translated: CASSAIPGTSGTYEQFF.

The V and J genes are TRBV7-9 and TRBJ2-5; tentative D call: TRBD2 (6 bases). The germline V gene has CDR1 SEHNR and CDR2 FQNEAQ (reference sequence). V dropped 3 bases and J dropped 5 bases, with 10 bases sitting between them. This CDR3 spans 13 amino acids. The CDR3 nucleotides are TGTGCCAGCAGCTTCGGGACTCCGGAGACCCAGTACTTC. Residues: CASSFGTPETQYF.